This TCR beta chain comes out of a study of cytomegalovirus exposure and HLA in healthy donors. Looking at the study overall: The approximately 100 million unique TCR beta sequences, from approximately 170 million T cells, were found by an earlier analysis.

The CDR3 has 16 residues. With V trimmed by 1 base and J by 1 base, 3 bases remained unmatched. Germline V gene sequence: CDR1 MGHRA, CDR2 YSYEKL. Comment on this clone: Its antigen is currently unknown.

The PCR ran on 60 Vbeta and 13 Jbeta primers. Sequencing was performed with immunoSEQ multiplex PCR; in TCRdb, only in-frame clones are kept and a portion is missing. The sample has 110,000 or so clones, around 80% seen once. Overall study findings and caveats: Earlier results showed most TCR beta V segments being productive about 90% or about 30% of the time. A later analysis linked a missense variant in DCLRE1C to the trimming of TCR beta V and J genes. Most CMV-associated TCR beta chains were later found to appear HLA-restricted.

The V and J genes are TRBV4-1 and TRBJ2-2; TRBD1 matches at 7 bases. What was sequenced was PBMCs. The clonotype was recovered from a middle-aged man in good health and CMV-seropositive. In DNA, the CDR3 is TGCGCCAGCAGCCAAGCGAGGGGGCAGAACACCGGGGAGCTGTTTTTT. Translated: CASSQARGQNTGELFF.